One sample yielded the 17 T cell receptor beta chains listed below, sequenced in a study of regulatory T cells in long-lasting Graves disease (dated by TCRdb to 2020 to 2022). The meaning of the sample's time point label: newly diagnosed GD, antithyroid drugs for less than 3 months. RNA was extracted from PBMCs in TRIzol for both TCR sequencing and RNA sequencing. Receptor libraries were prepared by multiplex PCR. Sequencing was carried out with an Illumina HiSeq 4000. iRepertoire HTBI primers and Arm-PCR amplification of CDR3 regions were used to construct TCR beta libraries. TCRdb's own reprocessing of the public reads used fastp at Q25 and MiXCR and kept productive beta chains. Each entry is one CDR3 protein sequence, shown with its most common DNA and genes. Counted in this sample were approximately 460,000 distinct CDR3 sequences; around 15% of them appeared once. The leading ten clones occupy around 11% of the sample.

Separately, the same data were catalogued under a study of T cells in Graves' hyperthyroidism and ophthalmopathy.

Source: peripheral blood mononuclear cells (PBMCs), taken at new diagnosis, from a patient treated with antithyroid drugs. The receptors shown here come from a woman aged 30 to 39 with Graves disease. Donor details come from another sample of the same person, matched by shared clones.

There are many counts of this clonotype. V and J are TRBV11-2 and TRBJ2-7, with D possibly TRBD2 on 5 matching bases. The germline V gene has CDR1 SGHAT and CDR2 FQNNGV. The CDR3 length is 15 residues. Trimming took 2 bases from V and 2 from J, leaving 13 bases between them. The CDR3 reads CASSLSQRSPYEQYF. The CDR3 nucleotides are TGTGCCAGCAGCTTATCCCAGCGGAGTCCCTACGAGCAGTACTTC.

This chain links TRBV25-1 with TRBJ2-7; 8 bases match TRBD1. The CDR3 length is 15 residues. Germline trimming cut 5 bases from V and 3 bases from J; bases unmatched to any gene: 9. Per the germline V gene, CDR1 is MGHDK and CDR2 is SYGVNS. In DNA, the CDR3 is TGTGCCAGCAGTACCCGCCGGACAGGGCACTACGAGCAGTACTTC. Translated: CASSTRRTGHYEQYF.

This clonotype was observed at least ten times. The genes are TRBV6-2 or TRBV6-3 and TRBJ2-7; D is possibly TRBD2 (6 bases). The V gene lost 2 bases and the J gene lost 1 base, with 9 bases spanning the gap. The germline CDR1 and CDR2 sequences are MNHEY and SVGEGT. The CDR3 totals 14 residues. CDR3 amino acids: CASSYRDLSYEQYF. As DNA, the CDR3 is TGTGCCAGCAGTTACCGGGACTTATCCTACGAGCAGTACTTC.

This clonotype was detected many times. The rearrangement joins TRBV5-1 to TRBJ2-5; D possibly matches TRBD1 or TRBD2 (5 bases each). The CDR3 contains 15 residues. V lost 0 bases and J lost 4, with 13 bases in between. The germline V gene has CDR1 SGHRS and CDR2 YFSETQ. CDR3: CASSLERGVSETQYF. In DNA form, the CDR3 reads TGCGCCAGCAGCTTGGAAAGGGGAGTATCAGAGACCCAGTACTTC.

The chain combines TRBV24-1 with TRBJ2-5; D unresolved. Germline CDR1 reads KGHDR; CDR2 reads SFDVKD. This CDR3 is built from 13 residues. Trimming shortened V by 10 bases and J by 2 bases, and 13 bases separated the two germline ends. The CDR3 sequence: CATKATAQETQYF. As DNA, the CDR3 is TGTGCCACAAAAGCAACAGCTCAAGAGACCCAGTACTTC.

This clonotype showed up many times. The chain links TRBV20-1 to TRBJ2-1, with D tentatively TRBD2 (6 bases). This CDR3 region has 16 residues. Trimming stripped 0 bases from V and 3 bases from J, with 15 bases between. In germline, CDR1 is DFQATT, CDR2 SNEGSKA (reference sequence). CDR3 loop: CSARDLSGVDYNEQFF. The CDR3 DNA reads TGCAGTGCTAGAGATCTCTCGGGAGTCGACTACAATGAGCAGTTCTTC.

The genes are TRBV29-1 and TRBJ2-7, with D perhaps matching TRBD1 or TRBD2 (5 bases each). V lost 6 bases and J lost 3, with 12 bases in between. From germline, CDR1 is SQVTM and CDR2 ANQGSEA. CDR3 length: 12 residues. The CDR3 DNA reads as TGCAGCGTCAGAGGGGCGCACTACGAGCAGTACTTC. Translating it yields CSVRGAHYEQYF.

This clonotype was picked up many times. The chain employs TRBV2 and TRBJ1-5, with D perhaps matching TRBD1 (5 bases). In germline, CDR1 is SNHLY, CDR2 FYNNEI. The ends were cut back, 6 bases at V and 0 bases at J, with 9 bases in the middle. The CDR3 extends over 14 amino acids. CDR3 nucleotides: TGTGCCAGCAGGTGGGGGGATAGCAATCAGCCCCAGCATTTT. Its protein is CASRWGDSNQPQHF.

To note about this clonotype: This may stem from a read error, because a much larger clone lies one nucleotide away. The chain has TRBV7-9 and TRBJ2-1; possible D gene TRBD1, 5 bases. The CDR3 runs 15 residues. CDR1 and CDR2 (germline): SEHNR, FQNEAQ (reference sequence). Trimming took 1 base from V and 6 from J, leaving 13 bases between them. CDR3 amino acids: CASSLGQGICNEQFF. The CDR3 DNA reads TGTGCCAGCAGCTTAGGGCAGGGAATCTGCAATGAGCAGTTCTTC.

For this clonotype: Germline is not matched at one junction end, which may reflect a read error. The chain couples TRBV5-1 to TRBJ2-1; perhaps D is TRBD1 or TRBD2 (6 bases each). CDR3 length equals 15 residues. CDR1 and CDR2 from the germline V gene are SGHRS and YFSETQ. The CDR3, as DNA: TGCGCCAGCAGCTTGGACGGGGGCACCTACAATGAGCGGTTCTTC. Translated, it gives CASSLDGGTYNERFF.

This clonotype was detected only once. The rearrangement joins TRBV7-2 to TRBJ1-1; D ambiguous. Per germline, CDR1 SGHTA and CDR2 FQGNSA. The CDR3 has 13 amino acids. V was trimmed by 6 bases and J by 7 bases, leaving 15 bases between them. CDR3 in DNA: TGTGCCAGCAGGCTGGGGAATTTTAATGAAGCTTTCTTT. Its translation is CASRLGNFNEAFF.

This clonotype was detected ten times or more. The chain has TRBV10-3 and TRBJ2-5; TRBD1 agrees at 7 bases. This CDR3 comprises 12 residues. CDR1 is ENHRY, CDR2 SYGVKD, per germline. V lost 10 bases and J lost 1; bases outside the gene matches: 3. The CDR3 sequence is CATGTAQETQYF. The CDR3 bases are TGTGCCACCGGGACAGCCCAAGAGACCCAGTACTTC.

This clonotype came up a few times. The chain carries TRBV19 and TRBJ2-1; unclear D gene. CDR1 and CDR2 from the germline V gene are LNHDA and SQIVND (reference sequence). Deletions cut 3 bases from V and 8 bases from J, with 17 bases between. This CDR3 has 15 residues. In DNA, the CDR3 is TGTGCCAGTAGTATCCGTAACCCGCGCGGCGATGAGCAGTTCTTC. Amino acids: CASSIRNPRGDEQFF.

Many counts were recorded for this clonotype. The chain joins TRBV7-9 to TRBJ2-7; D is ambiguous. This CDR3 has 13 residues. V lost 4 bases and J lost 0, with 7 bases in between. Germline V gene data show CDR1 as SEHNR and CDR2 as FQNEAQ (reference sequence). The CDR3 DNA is TGTGCCAGCAGCTCAGAAAACTCCTACGAGCAGTACTTC. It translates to CASSSENSYEQYF.

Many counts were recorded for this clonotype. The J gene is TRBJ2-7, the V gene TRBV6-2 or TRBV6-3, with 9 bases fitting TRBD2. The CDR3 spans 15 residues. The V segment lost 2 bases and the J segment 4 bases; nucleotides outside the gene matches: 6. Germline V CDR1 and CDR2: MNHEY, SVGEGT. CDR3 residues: CASSYNSGSEYEQYF. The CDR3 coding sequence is TGTGCCAGCAGTTACAATAGCGGGAGTGAGTACGAGCAGTACTTC.

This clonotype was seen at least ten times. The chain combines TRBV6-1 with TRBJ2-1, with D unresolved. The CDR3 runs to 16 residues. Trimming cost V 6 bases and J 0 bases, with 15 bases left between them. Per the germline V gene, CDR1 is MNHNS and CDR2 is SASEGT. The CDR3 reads CASSATMQSSYNEQFF. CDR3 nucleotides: TGTGCCAGCAGCGCAACTATGCAAAGCTCCTACAATGAGCAGTTCTTC.

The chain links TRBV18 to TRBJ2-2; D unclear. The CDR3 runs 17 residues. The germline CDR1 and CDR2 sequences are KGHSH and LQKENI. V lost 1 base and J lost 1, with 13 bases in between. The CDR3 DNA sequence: TGTGCCAGCTCACCACGTTATACGACGGTGAACACCGGGGAGCTGTTTTTT. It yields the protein CASSPRYTTVNTGELFF.